The 6 T cell receptor beta chains reported below all come from one sample, sequenced in a study of blood T cells in healthy people across ages. Through a sample-barcoded 5' primer and a J-beta primer mix, a second PCR was run for about 6 to 12 cycles. TCRdb used MiXCR to reprocess the 5' RACE reads, holding one entry per CDR3 protein. The data hold about 830,000 distinct CDR3 sequences, with about three fifths observed a single time. Sequencing used blood. The receptors come from a young man in good health.

This clonotype occurred a few times. V usage is TRBV6-6 and J usage is TRBJ2-5, with 9 bases matching TRBD1. The DNA end lines up better with TRBJ2-7; the J call may be wrong. The CDR3 loop spans 13 amino acids. Germline CDR1 is MNHNY and CDR2 is SVGAGI (reference sequence). CDR3 in DNA: TGTGCCATTTCAGGGACAGGGAGTTTCGAGCAGTACTTC. This gives the protein CAISGTGSFEQYF.

The gene calls are TRBV29-1 and TRBJ2-3, with a possible D match to TRBD2 (6 bases). The CDR3 length is 13 residues. Trimming cost V 4 bases and J 6 bases, with 14 bases left between them. Germline CDR1 is SQVTM and CDR2 is ANQGSEA. The CDR3 DNA follows: TGCAGCGTTGGACTAGGCCTCACGGATACGCAGTATTTT. Translated: CSVGLGLTDTQYF.

This rearrangement joins TRBV7-2 to TRBJ1-6, with a tentative D call TRBD1 (5 bases). The CDR3 loop spans 16 amino acids. The V and J ends lost 5 bases and 1 base respectively, with 12 bases between them. Germline V gene lookup returns CDR1 SGHTA and CDR2 FQGNSA. The CDR3 loop reads CASSPWGDSYNSPLHF. In nucleotides, the CDR3 is TGTGCCAGCAGCCCCTGGGGGGATTCCTATAATTCACCCCTCCACTTT.

V and J are TRBV20-1 and TRBJ2-5; 7 bases line up with TRBD2. J gave up 11 bases and V 4 bases, and 19 bases lay outside the gene matches. Looked up from germline, CDR1 is DFQATT and CDR2 is SNEGSKA (reference sequence). The CDR3 loop spans 15 amino acids. The CDR3 spells CSATGFGGGRNEQYF. The CDR3 nucleotides read TGCAGTGCTACCGGTTTTGGGGGAGGGAGGAATGAGCAGTACTTC.

The V call is TRBV6-2 or TRBV6-3, the J call TRBJ2-1, with 8 bases aligning to TRBD1. The CDR3 sequence is 15 residues long. The germline CDR1 and CDR2 sequences are MNHEY and SVGEGT. Trimming took 5 bases from V and 8 from J; bases not matched to a gene: 11. CDR3 loop: CASSRGGTGPHEQFF. The CDR3 bases are TGTGCCAGCAGTCGAGGGGGGACAGGTCCCCATGAGCAGTTCTTC.

Only a few counts were recorded for this clonotype. The chain couples TRBV24-1 to TRBJ2-5; D remains unclear. Germline V gene sequence: CDR1 KGHDR, CDR2 SFDVKD. The CDR3 is made up of 12 amino acids. Trimming stripped 2 bases from V and 5 bases from J, with 5 bases between. The CDR3 nucleotides read TGTGCCACCAGTGATTCCCAGGAGACCCAGTACTTC. Its protein is CATSDSQETQYF.